This TCR beta chain originates from a study of regulatory T cells in long-lasting Graves disease (dated by TCRdb to the early 2020s). For the study in its entirety: In the newly diagnosed Graves' disease group, patients had been taking antithyroid drugs for less than 3 months. Patients with persistent Graves' disease were compared with patients with newly diagnosed Graves' disease using TCR sequencing and RNA sequencing of peripheral blood. The study was conducted in China and was registered as a clinical trial. A total of roughly 33 samples underwent TCR sequencing: about 13 from persistent and roughly 20 from newly diagnosed Graves' disease patients. Overall results and qualifications from the work: Lower TCR Shannon entropy and fewer highly expanded clones were observed in persistent Graves' disease patients than in newly diagnosed patients, which suggested clonal expansion. Preferential use of TRBV28, TRBJ1-2 and TRBJ2-5 was observed in persistent disease, whereas TRBV20-1 and TRBJ2-1 were favored in newly diagnosed disease. A larger number of public clonotypes was shared among persistent patients (around 2,500) than among newly diagnosed patients (roughly 980). Peripheral blood alone was examined, since thyroid tissue, which constituted the primary lesion, could not be accessed. The authors acknowledged the small sample size as a limitation that may reduce accuracy. Sequencing and analysis were limited to the TCR beta chain.

The sample's time point, from its label and the paper: newly diagnosed GD, antithyroid drugs for less than 3 months. For both TCR sequencing and RNA sequencing, RNA was extracted from PBMCs using TRIzol. The diagnosis of Graves' disease was made according to American Thyroid Association guidelines. Recruitment of patients was carried out at an endocrinology department in Xi'an, China. Each patient gave approximately 8.8 milliliters of peripheral blood, collected in an EDTA anticoagulant tube. Ficoll Paque Plus density gradient separation was used to isolate PBMCs, and no further T cell sorting was done. RNA quality was checked with an Agilent 2100 Bioanalyzer and agarose gel, and concentration with a NanoDrop 2000. A word on this clonotype: The antigen it recognizes is unknown. Within one base of it there is no much larger clone, and no base qualities were kept.

CDR1 and CDR2, per the germline V gene (reference sequence), are DFQATT and SNEGSKA. V trim: 0 bases; J trim: 1 base; unmatched bases: 8. The CDR3 numbers 17 residues from cysteine through phenylalanine. The read is trimmed to its CDR3 DNA, 51 bases read in frame from base 1. The library came from multiplex PCR. Sequencing instrument: Illumina HiSeq 4000. To build TCR beta libraries, CDR3 regions were amplified by Arm-PCR using iRepertoire HTBI primers. Before sequencing, the PCR products went through gel purification. Per the source publication's procedure: Gene usage analysis of CDR3 amino acid clonotypes used the approximately 56 TRBV and fewer than 15 TRBJ segments found across samples. COPE and FqMerger were used to merge the filtered high-quality paired reads into contigs. BLAST was used to align contigs to IMGT TRBV, TRBD and TRBJ reference genes, and CDR3 was defined according to IMGT. Clonotypes above 0.1% frequency were classified as highly expanded clones. Shannon entropy served as the measure of repertoire diversity, while the Gini coefficient captured V-J evenness. A clonotype was considered public if more than one individual shared it. TCRdb took the public reads, trimmed them with fastp at Q25, ran MiXCR for clone calling and kept in-frame beta chains. Entries are consolidated by CDR3 protein sequence, retaining the most common genes and DNA. In this record, the V and J calls reflect TCRdb's handling and not the investigators' own analysis. This sample has fewer than 550,000 distinct CDR3 sequences in its table, and roughly 15% of those were observed once. The ten largest clones capture 20% to 25% of the sample.

This sample also appeared in a second study, on T cells in Graves' hyperthyroidism and ophthalmopathy. As described in the second report: Stable Graves' hyperthyroidism was defined as the absence of progression to ophthalmopathy over 18 months of follow-up. Hyperthyroidism patients were newly diagnosed, had a disease duration of under 2 months, and were aged 18 to 65 years. Patients with uncontrolled infections, other autoimmune diseases, pregnancy or lactation were excluded. Clinical symptoms, serum thyroxine and TRAb, thyroid ultrasound, and orbital computed tomography formed the basis for the diagnoses. For the first round of RT-PCR on the TCR CDR3, the HTBI primer set was used together with the Qiagen OneStep RT-PCR kit. Most expanded thyroid clonotypes (frequency above 0.001) were also found in blood, which suggests that blood repertoires may mirror thyroid immune responses. A model built on a 13 V-J signature distinguished ophthalmopathy from stable hyperthyroidism, reaching about 88% sensitivity and about 81% specificity in cross-validation and 80%/75% in testing. During validation, the model predicted progression to ophthalmopathy a median of approximately six months ahead of onset, with almost 71% sensitivity and 72% to 85% specificity. A discovery cohort of about a hundred patients, approximately 45 with Graves' ophthalmopathy and 57 with stable Graves' hyperthyroidism, was used to find distinguishing TCR V-J signatures. An independent validation cohort of around 19 hyperthyroidism patients and 17 patients who later progressed to ophthalmopathy tested prospective prediction of ophthalmopathy. The 85 to 100 discovery patients were randomly split 7:3 into training and test sets. The study also compared thyroid tissue and blood T-cell repertoires from more than five Graves' hyperthyroidism patients. Once sampling was done, hyperthyroidism patients were given methimazole at a starting dose of 30 mg daily, whereas ophthalmopathy patients were given high-dose intravenous methylprednisolone. The libraries were constructed in a second round of multiplex PCR and then size-selected and purified. Paired-end sequencing of the libraries was performed with 100 bp reads on an Illumina HiSeq2000. SOAPnuke was used to process the raw data, throwing out any read that contained adapters or uncalled bases, had a mean Phred below 15, or lacked an exact constant-primer or identifier match. COPE v1.2.5 was used to merge the high-quality paired reads, and each unique nucleotide sequence was defined as a clonotype. Clonotypes were aligned to IMGT TRBV, TRBD and TRBJ reference segments using MiTCR v1.1. Analysis was restricted to V-J combinations with a frequency above 0.0001, which covered roughly 99% of repertoires. The TCS score was defined as F50 (clonal expansion) divided by E x V (chaos), with BLOSUM62-based TCRdist calculated between CDR3 peptides within each V-J. Welch's t-statistics and random forest reduced 514 V-J features to 13, which were used in a naive Bayes classifier (R e1071). Sample size was not statistically predetermined, and blinding of investigators to group allocation was not performed. According to the paper, TCR Vbeta CDR3 sequencing was carried out on 135 peripheral blood samples, which came from 40 to 45 ophthalmopathy, fewer than 80 hyperthyroidism and about 17 progressor patients.

The chain employs TRBV20-1 and TRBJ2-4; a stretch of 8 junction bases matches TRBD2. This clonotype originated in a woman aged 18-29 years with Graves disease. Donor details come from another sample of the same person, matched by shared clones. The specimen comprised peripheral blood mononuclear cells (PBMCs), sampled at new diagnosis, from a patient treated with antithyroid drugs. The CDR3 reads CSARDGGSGNAKNIQYF. The nucleotide sequence is TGCAGTGCTAGAGACGGGGGTAGCGGGAATGCCAAAAACATTCAGTACTTC.